The rows below give T cell receptor beta chains drawn from one sample of a study of CD8+ T cells in alopecia areata. Sequencing was performed with immunoSEQ multiplex PCR; in TCRdb, only in-frame clones are kept and a portion is missing. The sample lists about 190,000 clones, 50% to 60% seen once, with 0.65% to 0.7% in the top ten. This sample comprised CD4+ T cells sorted from blood, obtained at week 4, from a patient treated with tofacitinib. Source of these receptors: a human donor with alopecia areata. Both conserved end residues are part of each CDR3. D genes are given only for firm matches. Size values are once, few and many counts, or a class for expanded clones, and some rows have none.

TRBJ2-1	TRBD1	few	TRBV29-1	CSVDRSPGGSSYNEQFF	TGCAGCGTTGACAGGTCCCCAGGGGGAAGCTCCTACAATGAGCAGTTCTTC
TRBJ1-4	.	.	TRBV5-1	CASSSDGSNEKLFF	TGCGCCAGCAGCTCGGACGGATCTAATGAAAAACTGTTTTTT
TRBJ2-2	TRBD2	.	TRBV19	CASSQKAGGLSGELFF	TGTGCCAGTAGTCAAAAAGCGGGAGGGCTTTCCGGGGAGCTGTTTTTT
TRBJ1-1	.	.	TRBV29-1	CSVEVQGTEAFF	TGCAGCGTTGAAGTCCAGGGCACCGAAGCTTTCTTT
TRBJ2-3	.	once	TRBV11-2	CASSRTTRAQYF	TGTGCCAGCAGCCGAACGACTAGAGCGCAGTATTTT
TRBJ2-7	TRBD1	.	TRBV18	CASSPRSGTGGVYEQYF	TGTGCCAGCTCACCGAGATCTGGGACAGGGGGAGTGTACGAGCAGTACTTC
TRBJ1-5	TRBD1	.	TRBV4-2	CASSQLVPGQGRGNQPQHF	TGTGCCAGCAGCCAACTCGTCCCGGGACAGGGGCGGGGGAATCAGCCCCAGCATTTT
TRBJ2-3	.	.	TRBV20-1	CSARVADTQYF	TGCAGTGCTAGGGTGGCAGATACGCAGTATTTT
TRBJ2-4	.	.	TRBV29-1	CSVPGLGGSIQYF	TGCAGCGTTCCGGGACTCGGGGGTAGCATTCAGTACTTC
TRBJ2-5	.	.	TRBV7-3	CASSLTPGVAGGPKTQYF	TGTGCCAGCAGCCTCACCCCAGGGGTAGCGGGCGGCCCCAAGACCCAGTACTTC
TRBJ2-5	TRBD2	.	TRBV27	CASRGGGSGETQYF	TGTGCCAGCAGGGGTGGCGGGAGTGGGGAGACCCAGTACTTC
TRBJ1-1	.	.	TRBV20-1	CSASEVGEAFF	TGCAGTGCTAGTGAAGTAGGTGAAGCTTTCTTT
TRBJ2-7	.	.	TRBV29-1	CSVGGTRTGGHEQYF	TGCAGCGTTGGGGGAACGAGGACGGGTGGCCACGAGCAGTACTTC
TRBJ2-7	TRBD1	.	TRBV30	CAWRGGTGSSYEQYF	TGTGCCTGGAGAGGAGGGACAGGAAGCTCCTACGAGCAGTACTTC
TRBJ2-3	TRBD1	.	TRBV30	CAWTYRGADTQYF	TGTGCCTGGACGTACAGGGGGGCAGATACGCAGTATTTT
TRBJ1-2	.	.	TRBV30	CAWSVSENYGYTF	TGTGCCTGGAGTGTGAGCGAAAACTATGGCTACACCTTC
TRBJ1-4	.	.	TRBV29-1	CSEMSEKLFF	TGCAGCGAGATGTCGGAAAAACTGTTTTTT